This T cell receptor beta chain was recovered during a study of blood T cells in healthy people across ages. A J-beta primer mix and a sample-barcoded 5' primer were used in a second PCR of roughly 6 to 12 cycles. TCRdb itself ran the 5' RACE reads through MiXCR, one entry per CDR3 protein. Of roughly 1,500,000 distinct CDR3 sequences listed, approximately 42% are singletons. With 2 bases clipped from V and 1 base from J, the junction kept 2 bases outside the gene matches. CDR1 is MNHEY and CDR2 is SVGAGI in the germline V gene. The CDR3 runs 15 residues. The J gene is TRBJ2-5, the V gene TRBV6-5, with 9 bases lining up with TRBD1. This TCR derives from a woman between 18 and 30 years old in good health. What was sequenced was blood. In DNA, the CDR3 is TGTGCCAGCAGTTACGGGACAGGGATCCAAGAGACCCAGTACTTC. Translated: CASSYGTGIQETQYF.